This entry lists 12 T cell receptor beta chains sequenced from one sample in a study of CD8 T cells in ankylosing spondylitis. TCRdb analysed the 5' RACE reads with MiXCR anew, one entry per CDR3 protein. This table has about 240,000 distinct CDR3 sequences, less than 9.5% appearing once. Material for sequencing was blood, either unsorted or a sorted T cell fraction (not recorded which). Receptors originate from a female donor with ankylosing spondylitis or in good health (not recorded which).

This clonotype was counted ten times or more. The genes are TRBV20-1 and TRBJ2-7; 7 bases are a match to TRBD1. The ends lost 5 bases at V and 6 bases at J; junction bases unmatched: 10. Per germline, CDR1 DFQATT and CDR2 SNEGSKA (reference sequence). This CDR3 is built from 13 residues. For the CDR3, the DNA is TGCAGTGCTCGGACAGGTCAAGGGATCGAGCAGTACTTC. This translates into CSARTGQGIEQYF.

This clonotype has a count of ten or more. The DNA for the CDR3 is TGTGCCAGCAGCCCGGGACTAGCCTTCGTGCTGTTTTTT. Amino acids: CASSPGLAFVLFF. The gene calls are TRBV3-1 and TRBJ2-2; 9 bases are shared with TRBD2. The V and J ends lost 4 bases and 13 bases, in that order; junction bases with no gene match: 7. CDR1 is LGHDT, CDR2 YNNKEL, per germline (reference sequence). There are 13 residues in the CDR3. Full variable domain (missing parts from reference TRBV3-1 and TRBJ2-2): DTAVSQTPKYLVTQMGNDKSIKCEQNLGHDTMYWYKQDSKKFLKIMFSYNNKELIINETVPNRFSPKSPDKAHLNLHINSLELGDSAVYFCASSPGLAFVLFFGEGSRLTVL.

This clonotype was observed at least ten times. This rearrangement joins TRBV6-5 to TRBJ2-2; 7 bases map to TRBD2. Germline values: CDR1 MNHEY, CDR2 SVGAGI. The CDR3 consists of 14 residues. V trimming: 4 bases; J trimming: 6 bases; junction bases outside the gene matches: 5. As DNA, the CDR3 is TGTGCCAGCAGTTCCCTCCGGGGGGCCGGGGAGCTGTTTTTT. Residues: CASSSLRGAGELFF.

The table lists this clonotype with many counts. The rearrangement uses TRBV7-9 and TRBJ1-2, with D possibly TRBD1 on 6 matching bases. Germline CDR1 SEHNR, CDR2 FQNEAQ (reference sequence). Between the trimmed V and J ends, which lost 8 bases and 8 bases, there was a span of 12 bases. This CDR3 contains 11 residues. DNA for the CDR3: TGTGCCAGCGATACAGGGAGCGGCTACACCTTC. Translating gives CASDTGSGYTF.

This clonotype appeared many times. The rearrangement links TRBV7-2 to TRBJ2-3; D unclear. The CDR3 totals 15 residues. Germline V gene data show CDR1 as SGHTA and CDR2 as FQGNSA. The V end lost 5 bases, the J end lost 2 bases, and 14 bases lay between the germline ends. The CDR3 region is CASSQESFSTDTQYF. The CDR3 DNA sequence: TGTGCCAGCAGCCAGGAATCCTTTTCCACAGATACGCAGTATTTT.

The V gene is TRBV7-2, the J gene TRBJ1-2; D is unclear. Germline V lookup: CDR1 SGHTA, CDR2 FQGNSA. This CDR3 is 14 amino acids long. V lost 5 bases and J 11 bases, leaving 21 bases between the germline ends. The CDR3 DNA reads TGTGCCAGCAGCCAGATATCGAGCCCCTTTAAGTACACCTTC. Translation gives CASSQISSPFKYTF.

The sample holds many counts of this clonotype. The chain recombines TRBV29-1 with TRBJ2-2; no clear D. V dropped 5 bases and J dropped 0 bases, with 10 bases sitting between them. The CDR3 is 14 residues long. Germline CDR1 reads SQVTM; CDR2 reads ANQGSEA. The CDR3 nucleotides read TGCAGCGTTTCCTCCTATACGAACACCGGGGAGCTGTTTTTT. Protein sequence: CSVSSYTNTGELFF.

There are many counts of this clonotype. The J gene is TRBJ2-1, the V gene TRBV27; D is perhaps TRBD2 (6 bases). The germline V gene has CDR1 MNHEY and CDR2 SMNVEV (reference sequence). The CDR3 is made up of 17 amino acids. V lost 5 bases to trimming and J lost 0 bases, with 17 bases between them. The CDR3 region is CASSPTGLSSSYNEQFF. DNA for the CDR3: TGTGCCAGCAGTCCCACGGGACTGTCGAGCTCCTACAATGAGCAGTTCTTC.

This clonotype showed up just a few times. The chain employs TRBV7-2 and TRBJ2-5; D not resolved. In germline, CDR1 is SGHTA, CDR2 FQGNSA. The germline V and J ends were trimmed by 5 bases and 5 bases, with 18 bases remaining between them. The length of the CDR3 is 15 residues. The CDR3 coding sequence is TGTGCCAGCAGCCCCCCTTTGGCGGTGGGGGAGACCCAGTACTTC. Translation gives CASSPPLAVGETQYF.

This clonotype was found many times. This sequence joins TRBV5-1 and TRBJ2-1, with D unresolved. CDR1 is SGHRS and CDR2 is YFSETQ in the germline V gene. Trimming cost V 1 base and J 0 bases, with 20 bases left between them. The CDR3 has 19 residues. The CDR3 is CASSLRSLDQLSSYNEQFF. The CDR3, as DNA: TGCGCCAGCAGCTTGAGGTCCCTGGACCAGCTGAGCTCCTACAATGAGCAGTTCTTC.

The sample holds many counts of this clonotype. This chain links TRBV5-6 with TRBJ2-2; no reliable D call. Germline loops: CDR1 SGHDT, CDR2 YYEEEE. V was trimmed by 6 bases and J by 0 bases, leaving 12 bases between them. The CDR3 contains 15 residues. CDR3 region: CASTRAVTNTGELFF. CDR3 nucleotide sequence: TGTGCCAGCACCCGCGCTGTGACGAACACCGGGGAGCTGTTTTTT.

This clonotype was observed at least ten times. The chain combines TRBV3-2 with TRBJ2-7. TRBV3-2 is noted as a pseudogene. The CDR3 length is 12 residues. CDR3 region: CASSHHAYEQYF. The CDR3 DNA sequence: TGTGCCAGCAGCCACCATGCCTACGAGCAGTACTTC.